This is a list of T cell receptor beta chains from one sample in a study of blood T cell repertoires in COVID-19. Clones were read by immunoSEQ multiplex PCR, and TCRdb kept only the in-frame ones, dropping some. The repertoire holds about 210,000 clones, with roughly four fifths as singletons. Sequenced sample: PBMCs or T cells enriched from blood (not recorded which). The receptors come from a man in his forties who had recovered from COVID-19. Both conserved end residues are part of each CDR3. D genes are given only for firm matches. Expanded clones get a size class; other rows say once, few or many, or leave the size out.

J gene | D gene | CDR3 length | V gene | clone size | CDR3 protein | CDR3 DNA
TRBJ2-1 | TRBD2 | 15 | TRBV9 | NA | CASSVTSGSYNEQFF | TGTGCCAGCAGCGTAACTAGCGGGTCCTACAATGAGCAGTTCTTC
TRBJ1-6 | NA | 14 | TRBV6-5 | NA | CASTGAAGNSPLHF | TGTGCCAGCACCGGAGCGGCGGGCAATTCACCCCTCCACTTT
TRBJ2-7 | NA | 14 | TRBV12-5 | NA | CASASLVLSYEQYF | TGTGCTAGTGCTAGTCTAGTCCTCTCCTACGAGCAGTACTTC
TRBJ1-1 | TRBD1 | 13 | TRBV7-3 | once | CASSPDRDTEAFF | TGTGCCAGCAGCCCGGACAGGGACACTGAAGCTTTCTTT
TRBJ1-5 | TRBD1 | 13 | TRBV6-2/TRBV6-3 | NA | CASSYPGQGSQHF | TGTGCCAGCAGTTACCCGGGACAGGGTTCCCAGCATTTT
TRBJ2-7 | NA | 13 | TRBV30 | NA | CAWSVGSDYEQYF | TGTGCCTGGAGTGTGGGCTCTGATTACGAGCAGTACTTC
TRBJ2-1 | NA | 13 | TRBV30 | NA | CAWSIRLPNEQFF | TGTGCCTGGAGTATAAGACTACCCAATGAGCAGTTCTTC
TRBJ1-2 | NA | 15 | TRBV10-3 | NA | CAISDQLKTDYGYTF | TGTGCCATCAGTGATCAACTTAAAACAGACTATGGCTACACCTTC
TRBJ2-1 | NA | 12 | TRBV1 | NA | CTSRGPSAEQFF | TGCACCAGCAGGGGGCCGAGTGCTGAGCAGTTCTTC
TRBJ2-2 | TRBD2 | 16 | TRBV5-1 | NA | CASSYRLAGGVGELFF | TGCGCCAGCAGCTACCGACTAGCGGGGGGCGTCGGGGAGCTGTTTTTT
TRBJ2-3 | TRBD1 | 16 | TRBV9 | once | CASSPRTGGFLDTQYF | TGTGCCAGCAGCCCTCGGACAGGGGGCTTCTTAGATACGCAGTATTTT
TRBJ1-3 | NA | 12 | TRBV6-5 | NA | CASSLPGNTIYF | TGTGCCAGCAGTCTTCCGGGAAACACCATATATTTT
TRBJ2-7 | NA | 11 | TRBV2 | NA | CATLRGYEQYF | TGTGCCACCCTCCGGGGCTACGAGCAGTACTTC
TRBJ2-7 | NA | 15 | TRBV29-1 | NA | CSVEDRLANSYEQYF | TGCAGCGTTGAAGATCGCCTAGCGAACTCCTACGAGCAGTACTTC
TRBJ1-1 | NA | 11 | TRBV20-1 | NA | CSAFLNTEAFF | TGCAGTGCCTTTCTAAACACTGAAGCTTTCTTT